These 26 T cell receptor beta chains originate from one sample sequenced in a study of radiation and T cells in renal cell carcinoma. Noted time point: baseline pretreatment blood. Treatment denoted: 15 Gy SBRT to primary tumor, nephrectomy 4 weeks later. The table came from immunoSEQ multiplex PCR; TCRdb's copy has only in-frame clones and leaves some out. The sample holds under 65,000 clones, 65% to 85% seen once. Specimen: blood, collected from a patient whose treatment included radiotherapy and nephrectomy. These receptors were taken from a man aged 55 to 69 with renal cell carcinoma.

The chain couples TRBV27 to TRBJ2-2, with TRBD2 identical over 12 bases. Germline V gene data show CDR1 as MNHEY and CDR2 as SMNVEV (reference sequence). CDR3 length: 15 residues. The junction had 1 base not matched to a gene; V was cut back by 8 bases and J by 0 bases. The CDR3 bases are TGTGCCAGCTGGACTAGCGGGGCGAACACCGGGGAGCTGTTTTTT. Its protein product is CASWTSGANTGELFF.

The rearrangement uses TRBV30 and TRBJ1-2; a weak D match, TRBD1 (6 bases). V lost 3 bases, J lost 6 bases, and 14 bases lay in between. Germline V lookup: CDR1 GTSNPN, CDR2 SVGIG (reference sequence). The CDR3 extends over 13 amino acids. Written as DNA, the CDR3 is TGTGCCTGGAGCTCTAACAGGGCCAATGGCTACACCTTC. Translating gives CAWSSNRANGYTF.

The CDR3 loop reads CASSPTGGVNTEAFF. The CDR3 nucleotides read TGCGCCAGCAGCCCGACTGGGGGGGTGAACACTGAAGCTTTCTTT. This rearrangement joins TRBV5-1 to TRBJ1-1, with TRBD1 as a possible D gene (5 bases). Germline CDR1 is SGHRS and CDR2 is YFSETQ. Trimming removed 4 bases from V and 0 bases from J, with 13 bases in between. This CDR3 spans 15 amino acids.

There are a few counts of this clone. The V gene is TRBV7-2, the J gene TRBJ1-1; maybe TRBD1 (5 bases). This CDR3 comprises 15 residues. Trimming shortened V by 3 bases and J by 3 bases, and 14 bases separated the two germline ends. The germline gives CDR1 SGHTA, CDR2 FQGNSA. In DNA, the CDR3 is TGTGCCAGCAGCTTTCCAACAGGTCCCTACACTGAAGCTTTCTTT. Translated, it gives CASSFPTGPYTEAFF.

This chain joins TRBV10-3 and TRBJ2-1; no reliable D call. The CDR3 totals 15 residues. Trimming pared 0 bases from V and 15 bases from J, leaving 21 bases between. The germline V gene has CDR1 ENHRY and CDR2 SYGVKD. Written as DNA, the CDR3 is TGTGCCATCAGTGAGTCTGTCAGGTTGGCCAGTGGGGTGTTCTTC. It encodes CAISESVRLASGVFF.

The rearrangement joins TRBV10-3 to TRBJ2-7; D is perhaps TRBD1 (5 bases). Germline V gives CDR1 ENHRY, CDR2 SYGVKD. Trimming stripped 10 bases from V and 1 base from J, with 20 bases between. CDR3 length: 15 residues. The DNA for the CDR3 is TGTGCCACCCACACCGACCTGGACAATTCCTACGAGCAGTACTTC. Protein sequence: CATHTDLDNSYEQYF.

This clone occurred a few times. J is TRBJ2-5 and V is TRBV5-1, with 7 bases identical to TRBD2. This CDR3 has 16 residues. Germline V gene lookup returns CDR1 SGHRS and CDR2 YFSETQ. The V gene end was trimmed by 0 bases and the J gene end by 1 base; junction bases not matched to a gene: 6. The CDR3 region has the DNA TGCGCCAGCAGCTTGGCCCGGGGGGACCTCCAAGAGACCCAGTACTTC. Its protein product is CASSLARGDLQETQYF. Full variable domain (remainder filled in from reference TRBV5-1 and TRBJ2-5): KAGVTQTPRYLIKTRGQQVTLSCSPISGHRSVSWYQQTPGQGLQFLFEYFSETQRNKGNFPGRFSGRQFSNSRSEMNVSTLELGDSALYLCASSLARGDLQETQYFGPGTRLLVL.

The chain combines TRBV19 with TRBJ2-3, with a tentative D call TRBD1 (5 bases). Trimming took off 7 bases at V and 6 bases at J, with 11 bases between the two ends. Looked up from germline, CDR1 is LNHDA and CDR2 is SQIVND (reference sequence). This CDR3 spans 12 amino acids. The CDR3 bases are TGTGCCAGTACCGACCAGGGTGATACGCAGTATTTT. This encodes CASTDQGDTQYF.

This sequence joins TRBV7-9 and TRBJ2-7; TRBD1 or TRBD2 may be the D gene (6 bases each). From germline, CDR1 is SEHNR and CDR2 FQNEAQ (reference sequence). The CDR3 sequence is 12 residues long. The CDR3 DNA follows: TGTGCCAGCAGCTTAGGTGCCGGGGGACAAGAGGTC. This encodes CASSLGAGGQEV.

The CDR3 loop is CAWSGYSGREWAYNEQFF. The CDR3 nucleotides read TGTGCCTGGTCGGGTTATAGCGGGAGGGAATGGGCCTACAATGAGCAGTTCTTC. This chain uses TRBV30 with TRBJ2-1, with 11 bases that match TRBD2. V shed 5 bases, J shed 2 bases, and the junction held 14 bases outside the gene matches. CDR1 and CDR2 (germline): GTSNPN, SVGIG (reference sequence). The CDR3 extends over 18 amino acids.

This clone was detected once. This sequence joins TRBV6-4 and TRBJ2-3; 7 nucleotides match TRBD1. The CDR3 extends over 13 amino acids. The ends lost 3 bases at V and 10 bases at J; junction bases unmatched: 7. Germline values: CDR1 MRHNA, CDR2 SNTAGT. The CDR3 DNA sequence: TGTGCCAGCAGTGATGGACAGGCGCGGTCGCAGTATTTT. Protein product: CASSDGQARSQYF.

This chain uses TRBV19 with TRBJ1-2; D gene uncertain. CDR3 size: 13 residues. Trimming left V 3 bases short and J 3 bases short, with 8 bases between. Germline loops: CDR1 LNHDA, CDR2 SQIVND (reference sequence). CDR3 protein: CASSIPSDYGYTF. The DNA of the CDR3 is TGTGCCAGTAGTATCCCTTCGGACTATGGCTACACCTTC.

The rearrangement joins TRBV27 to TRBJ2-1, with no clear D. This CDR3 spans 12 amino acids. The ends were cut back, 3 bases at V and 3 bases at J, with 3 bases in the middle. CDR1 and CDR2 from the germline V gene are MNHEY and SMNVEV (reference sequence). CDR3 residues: CASSLNYNEQFF. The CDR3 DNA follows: TGTGCCAGCAGTTTGAACTACAATGAGCAGTTCTTC.

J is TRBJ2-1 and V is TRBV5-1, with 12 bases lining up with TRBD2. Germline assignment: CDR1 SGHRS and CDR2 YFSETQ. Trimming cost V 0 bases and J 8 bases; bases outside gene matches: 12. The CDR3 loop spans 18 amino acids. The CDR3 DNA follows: TGCGCCAGCAGCTTGGGGAGTGGGACTAGCGGGTCACAGTATGAGCAGTTCTTC. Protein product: CASSLGSGTSGSQYEQFF.

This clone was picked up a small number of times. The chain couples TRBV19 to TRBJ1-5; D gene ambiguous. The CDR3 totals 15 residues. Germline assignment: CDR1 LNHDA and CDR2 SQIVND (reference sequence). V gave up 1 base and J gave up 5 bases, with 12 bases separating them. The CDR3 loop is CASSIVGSIYQPQHF. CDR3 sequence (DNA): TGTGCCAGTAGTATAGTCGGCAGTATCTATCAGCCCCAGCATTTT.

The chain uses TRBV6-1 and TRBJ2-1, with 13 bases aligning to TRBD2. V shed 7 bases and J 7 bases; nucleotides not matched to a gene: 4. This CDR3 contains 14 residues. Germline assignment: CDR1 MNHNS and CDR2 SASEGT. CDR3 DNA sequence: TGTGCCAGCATCGGGACTAGCGGGACAAATGAGCAGTTCTTC. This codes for CASIGTSGTNEQFF.

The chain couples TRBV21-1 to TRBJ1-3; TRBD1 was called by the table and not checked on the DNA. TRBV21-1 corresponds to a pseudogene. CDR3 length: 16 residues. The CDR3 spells CASPQRWGQGVNTIYF. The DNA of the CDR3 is TGTGCCAGCCCTCAAAGGTGGGGACAGGGGGTAAACACCATATATTTT.

The CDR3 DNA is TGTGCCAGCTCACTCGACAGGGGTTTCACTGAAGCTTTCTTT. Translating it yields CASSLDRGFTEAFF. The gene calls are TRBV18 and TRBJ1-1; TRBD1 aligns across 8 bases. The CDR3 consists of 14 residues. V was clipped by 4 bases and J by 4 bases; unmatched bases: 5. The germline CDR1 and CDR2 sequences are KGHSH and LQKENI.

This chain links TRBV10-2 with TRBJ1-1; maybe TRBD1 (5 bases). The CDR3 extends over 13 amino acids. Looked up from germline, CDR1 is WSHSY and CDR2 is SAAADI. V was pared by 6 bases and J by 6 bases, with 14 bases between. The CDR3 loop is CASSLDSPPEAFF. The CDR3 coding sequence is TGCGCCAGCAGCCTAGACAGCCCCCCTGAAGCTTTCTTT.

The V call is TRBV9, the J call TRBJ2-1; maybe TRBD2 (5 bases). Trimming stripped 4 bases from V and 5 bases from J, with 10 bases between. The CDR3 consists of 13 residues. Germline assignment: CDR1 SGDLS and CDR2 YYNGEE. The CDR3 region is CASSPRGDNEQFF. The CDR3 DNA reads TGTGCCAGCAGCCCCCGGGGAGACAATGAGCAGTTCTTC.

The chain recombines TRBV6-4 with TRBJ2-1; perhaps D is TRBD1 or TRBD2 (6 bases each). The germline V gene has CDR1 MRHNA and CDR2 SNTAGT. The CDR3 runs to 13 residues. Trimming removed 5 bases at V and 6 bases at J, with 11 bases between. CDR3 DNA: TGTGCCAGCAGTTCAGAGGGGGGCAATGAGCAGTTCTTC. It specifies CASSSEGGNEQFF.

The CDR3 region is CAVGGYTF. The CDR3 nucleotides read TGTGCCGTTGGAGGCTACACCTTC. The gene calls are TRBV6-1 and TRBJ1-2; D gene unclear. CDR1 MNHNS and CDR2 SASEGT come from the germline V gene. This CDR3 comprises 8 residues. V lost 11 bases, J lost 8 bases, and 6 bases lay in between.

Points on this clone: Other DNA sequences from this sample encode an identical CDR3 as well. CDR3 coding DNA: TGCGCCAGCAGCCCGGACAGGGGAGAGACCCAGTACTTC. This gives the protein CASSPDRGETQYF. The chain links TRBV5-1 to TRBJ2-5; 9 bases are a match to TRBD1. V was clipped by 4 bases and J by 4 bases; unmatched bases: 2. This CDR3 is built from 13 residues. Germline CDR1 reads SGHRS; CDR2 reads YFSETQ. Full variable domain (remainder filled in from reference TRBV5-1 and TRBJ2-5): KAGVTQTPRYLIKTRGQQVTLSCSPISGHRSVSWYQQTPGQGLQFLFEYFSETQRNKGNFPGRFSGRQFSNSRSEMNVSTLELGDSALYLCASSPDRGETQYFGPGTRLLVL.

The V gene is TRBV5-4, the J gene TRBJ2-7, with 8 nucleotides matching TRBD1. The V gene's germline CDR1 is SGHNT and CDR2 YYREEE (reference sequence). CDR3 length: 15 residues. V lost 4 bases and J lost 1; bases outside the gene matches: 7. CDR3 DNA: TGTGCCAGCAGCCAAACGGGACAGGCGTCCTACGAGCAGTACTTC. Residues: CASSQTGQASYEQYF.

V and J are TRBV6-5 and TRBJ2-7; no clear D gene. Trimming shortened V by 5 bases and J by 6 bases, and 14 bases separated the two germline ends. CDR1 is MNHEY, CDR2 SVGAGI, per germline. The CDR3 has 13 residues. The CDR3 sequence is CASSSLTWAEQYF. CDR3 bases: TGTGCCAGCAGTAGCTTGACCTGGGCCGAGCAGTACTTC.

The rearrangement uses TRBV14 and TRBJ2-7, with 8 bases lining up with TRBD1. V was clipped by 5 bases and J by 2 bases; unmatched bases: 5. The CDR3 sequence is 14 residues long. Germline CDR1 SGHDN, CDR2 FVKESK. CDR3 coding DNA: TGTGCCAGCAGCAACGACAGGGGTGCCTACGAGCAGTACTTC. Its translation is CASSNDRGAYEQYF. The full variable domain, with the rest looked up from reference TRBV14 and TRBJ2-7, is EAGVTQFPSHSVIEKGQTVTLRCDPISGHDNLYWYRRVMGKEIKFLLHFVKESKQDESGMPNNRFLAERTGGTYSTLKVQPAELEDSGVYFCASSNDRGAYEQYFGPGTRLTVT.